A selection of T cell receptor beta chains follows, all from one sample in a study of blood T cell repertoires in COVID-19. Assay: immunoSEQ multiplex PCR; the TCRdb copy retains only in-frame clones and omits some. There are fewer than 250,000 clones in the sample; less than 80% occur only once, and about an eighth lies in the top ten. Sequenced sample: peripheral blood. Receptors originate from a woman between 50 and 59 years old with acute or convalescent COVID-19. Each CDR3 is given without its conserved first and last residue.

ASSPRGPSSGNTIY TRBJ1-3 TRBV9
ASPRREQY TRBJ2-7 TRBV23-1
ASARQGAYEQY TRBJ2-7 TRBV10-2
ACATSGRPSTDTQY TRBJ2-3 TRBV19
ASSGLAGKATGELF TRBJ2-2 TRBV6-4
ASSFPGRGDGYT TRBJ1-2 TRBV5-6
AWSARGRASNEQF TRBJ2-1 TRBV30
ASSQSGQGSYGYT TRBJ1-2 TRBV4-3
ATSAGHQLGYT TRBJ1-2 TRBV24-1
ASSYSGRGSSYEQY TRBJ2-7 TRBV6-2/TRBV6-3
ASSPLATVSESYEQY TRBJ2-7 TRBV18
ASSYFGLAQETQY TRBJ2-5 TRBV6-2/TRBV6-3